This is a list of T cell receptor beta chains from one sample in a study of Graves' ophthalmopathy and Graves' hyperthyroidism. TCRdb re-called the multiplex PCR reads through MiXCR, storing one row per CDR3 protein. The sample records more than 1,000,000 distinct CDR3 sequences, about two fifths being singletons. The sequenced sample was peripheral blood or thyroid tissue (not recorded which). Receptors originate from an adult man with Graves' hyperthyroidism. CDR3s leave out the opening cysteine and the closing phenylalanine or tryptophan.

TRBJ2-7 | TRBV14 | ASRLHRTVSYEQY
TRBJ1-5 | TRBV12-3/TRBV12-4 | ASSFVDQETQH
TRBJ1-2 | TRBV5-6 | ASSLGGLYGYT
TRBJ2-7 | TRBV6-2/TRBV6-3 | ASLSGTGLYEQY
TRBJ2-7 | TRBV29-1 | SVRGLPTYEQY
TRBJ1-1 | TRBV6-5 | ASQLNTEAF
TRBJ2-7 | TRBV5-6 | ASSGGQGYEQY
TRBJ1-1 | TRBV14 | ASSQVRDHKGNTEAF
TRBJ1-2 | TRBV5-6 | ASSLVAPTAGYT
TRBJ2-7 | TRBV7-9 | ASSLDADEREGYEQY
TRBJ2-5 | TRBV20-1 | SAGADETQY
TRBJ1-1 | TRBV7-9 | ASSSDRGLVEAF
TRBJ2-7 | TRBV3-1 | ASSQAGQGRYEQY
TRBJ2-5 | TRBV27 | ASSLRGGLQETQY
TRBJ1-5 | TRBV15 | ATSRERGVRPQH
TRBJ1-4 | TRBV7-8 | ASSLFTGNNEKLF
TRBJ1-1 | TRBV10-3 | AISAWGDGVNTEAF
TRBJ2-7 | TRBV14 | ASSPWGSSRPEQY
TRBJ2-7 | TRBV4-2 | ASRPGQGVYEQY
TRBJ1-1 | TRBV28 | ASSNGAEAF
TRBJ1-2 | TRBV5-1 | ASSPDRGTTNYGYT